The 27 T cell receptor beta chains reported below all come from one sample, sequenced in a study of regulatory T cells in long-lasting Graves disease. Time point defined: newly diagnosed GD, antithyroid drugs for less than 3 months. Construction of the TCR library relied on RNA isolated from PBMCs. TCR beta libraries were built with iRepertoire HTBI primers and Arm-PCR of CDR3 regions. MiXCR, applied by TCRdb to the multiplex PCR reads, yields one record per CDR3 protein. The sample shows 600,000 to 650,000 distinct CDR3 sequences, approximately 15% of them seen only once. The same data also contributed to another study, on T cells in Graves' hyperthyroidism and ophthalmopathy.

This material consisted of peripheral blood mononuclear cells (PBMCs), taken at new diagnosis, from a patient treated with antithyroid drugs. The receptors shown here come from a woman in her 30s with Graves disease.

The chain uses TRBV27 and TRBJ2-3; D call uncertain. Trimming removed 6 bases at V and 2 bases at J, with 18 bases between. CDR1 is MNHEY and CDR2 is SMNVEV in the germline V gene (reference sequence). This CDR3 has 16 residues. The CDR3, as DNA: TGTGCCAGCAGGAGTAGTAGGGTCATTAACACAGATACGCAGTATTTT. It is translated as CASRSSRVINTDTQYF.

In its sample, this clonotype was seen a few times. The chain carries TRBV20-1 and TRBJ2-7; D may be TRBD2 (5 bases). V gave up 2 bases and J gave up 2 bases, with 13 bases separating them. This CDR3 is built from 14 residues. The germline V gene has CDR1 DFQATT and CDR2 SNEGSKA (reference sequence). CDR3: CSARPRYGTYEQYF. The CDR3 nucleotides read TGCAGTGCTAGACCCCGATACGGGACCTACGAGCAGTACTTC.

CDR3 region: CASSSSAGGRTGELFF. DNA of the CDR3: TGCGCCAGCAGCTCGTCAGCGGGAGGGCGCACCGGGGAGCTGTTTTTT. This chain joins TRBV5-1 and TRBJ2-2; the match to TRBD2 covers 10 bases. Germline V gene sequence: CDR1 SGHRS, CDR2 YFSETQ. CDR3 length: 16 residues. J was trimmed by 4 bases and V by 3 bases; bases with no gene match: 6.

DNA for the CDR3: TGTGCCAGTAGCCCCCTAGCGGGGGGGGCCAACGTCCTGACTTTC. It specifies CASSPLAGGANVLTF. This chain links TRBV19 with TRBJ2-6; 9 bases line up with TRBD2. CDR3 size: 15 residues. Trimming took 6 bases from V and 4 from J; bases not matched to a gene: 4. Germline CDR1 reads LNHDA; CDR2 reads SQIVND (reference sequence).

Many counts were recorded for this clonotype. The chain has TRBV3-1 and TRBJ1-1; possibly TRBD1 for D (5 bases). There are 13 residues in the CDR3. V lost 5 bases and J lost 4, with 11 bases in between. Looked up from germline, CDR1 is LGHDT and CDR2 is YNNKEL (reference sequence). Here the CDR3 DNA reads TGTGCCAGCAGCATAATCGGGGGCACTGAAGCTTTCTTT. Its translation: CASSIIGGTEAFF. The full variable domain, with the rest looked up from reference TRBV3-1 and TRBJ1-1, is DTAVSQTPKYLVTQMGNDKSIKCEQNLGHDTMYWYKQDSKKFLKIMFSYNNKELIINETVPNRFSPKSPDKAHLNLHINSLELGDSAVYFCASSIIGGTEAFFGQGTRLTVV.

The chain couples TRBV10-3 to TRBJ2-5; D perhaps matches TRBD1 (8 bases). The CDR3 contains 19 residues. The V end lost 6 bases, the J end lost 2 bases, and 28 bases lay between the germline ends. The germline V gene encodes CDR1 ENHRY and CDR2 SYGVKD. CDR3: CAISRMTGAGGAKQETQYF. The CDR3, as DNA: TGTGCCATCAGCCGGATGACAGGGGCTGGGGGGGCGAAACAAGAGACCCAGTACTTC.

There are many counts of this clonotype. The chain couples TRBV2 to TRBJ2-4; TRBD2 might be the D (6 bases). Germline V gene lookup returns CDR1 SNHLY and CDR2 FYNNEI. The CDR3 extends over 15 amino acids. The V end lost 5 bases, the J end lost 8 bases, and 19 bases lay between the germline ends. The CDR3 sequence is CASSREDGRRDIQYF. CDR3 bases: TGTGCCAGCAGTAGGGAGGACGGGAGAAGGGACATTCAGTACTTC.

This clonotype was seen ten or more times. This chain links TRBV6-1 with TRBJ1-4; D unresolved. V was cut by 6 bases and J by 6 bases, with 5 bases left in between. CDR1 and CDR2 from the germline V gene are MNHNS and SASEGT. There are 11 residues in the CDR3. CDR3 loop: CASSYYEKLFF. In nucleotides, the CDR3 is TGTGCCAGCAGCTATTATGAAAAACTGTTTTTT.

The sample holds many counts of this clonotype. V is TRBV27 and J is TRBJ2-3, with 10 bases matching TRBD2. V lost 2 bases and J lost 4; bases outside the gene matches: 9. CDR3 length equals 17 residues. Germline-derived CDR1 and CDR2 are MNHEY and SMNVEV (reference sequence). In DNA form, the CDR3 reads TGTGCCAGCAGTTTACTCCTAGCGGGAGAGTGGGCAGATACGCAGTATTTT. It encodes CASSLLLAGEWADTQYF.

The CDR3 reads CASSLGQGLSREAFF. The CDR3 coding sequence is TGCGCCAGCAGCCTAGGACAGGGATTGAGTCGTGAAGCTTTCTTT. V and J are TRBV4-1 and TRBJ1-1, with TRBD1 matching 8 bases. The V and J ends lost 4 bases and 7 bases, in that order; junction bases with no gene match: 11. CDR3 length: 15 amino acids. Germline CDR1 is MGHRA and CDR2 is YSYEKL.

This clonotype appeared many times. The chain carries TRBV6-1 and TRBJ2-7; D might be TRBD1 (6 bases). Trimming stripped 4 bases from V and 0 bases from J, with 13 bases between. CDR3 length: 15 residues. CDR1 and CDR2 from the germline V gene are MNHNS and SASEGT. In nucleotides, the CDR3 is TGTGCCAGCAGTGGGACAGTCTCCAGCTCCTACGAGCAGTACTTC. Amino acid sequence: CASSGTVSSSYEQYF.

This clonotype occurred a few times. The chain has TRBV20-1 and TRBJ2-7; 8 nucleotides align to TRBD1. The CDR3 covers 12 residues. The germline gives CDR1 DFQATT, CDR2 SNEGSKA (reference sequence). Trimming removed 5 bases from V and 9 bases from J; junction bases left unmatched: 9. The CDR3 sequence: CSAEGQGLVQYF. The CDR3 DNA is TGCAGTGCTGAAGGACAGGGTTTGGTGCAGTACTTC.

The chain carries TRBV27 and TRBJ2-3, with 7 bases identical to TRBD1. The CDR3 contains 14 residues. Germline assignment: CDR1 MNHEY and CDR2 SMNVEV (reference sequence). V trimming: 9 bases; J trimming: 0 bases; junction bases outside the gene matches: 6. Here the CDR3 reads CARPQGESTDTQYF. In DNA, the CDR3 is TGTGCCAGACCGCAGGGGGAAAGCACAGATACGCAGTATTTT.

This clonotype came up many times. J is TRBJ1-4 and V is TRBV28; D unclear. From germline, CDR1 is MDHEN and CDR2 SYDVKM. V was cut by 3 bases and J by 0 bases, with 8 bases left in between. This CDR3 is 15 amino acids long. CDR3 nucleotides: TGTGCCAGCAGTTTCGATACAGCAACTAATGAAAAACTGTTTTTT. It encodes CASSFDTATNEKLFF.

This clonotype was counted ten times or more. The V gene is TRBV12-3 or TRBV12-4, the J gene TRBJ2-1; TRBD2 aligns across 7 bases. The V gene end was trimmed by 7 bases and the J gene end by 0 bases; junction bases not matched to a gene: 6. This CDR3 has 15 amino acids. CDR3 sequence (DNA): TGTGCCAGCATCTCAGCGGGACCCTCCTACAATGAGCAGTTCTTC. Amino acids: CASISAGPSYNEQFF.

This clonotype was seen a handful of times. The CDR3, as DNA: TGTGCCAGCAGTTTGGTGGGAAAACTGTTTTTT. It translates to CASSLVGKLFF. The chain carries TRBV28 and TRBJ1-4; no reliable D call. The length of the CDR3 is 11 residues. Germline V lookup: CDR1 MDHEN, CDR2 SYDVKM. The V end was cut by 3 bases, the J end by 10 bases, with 6 bases between.

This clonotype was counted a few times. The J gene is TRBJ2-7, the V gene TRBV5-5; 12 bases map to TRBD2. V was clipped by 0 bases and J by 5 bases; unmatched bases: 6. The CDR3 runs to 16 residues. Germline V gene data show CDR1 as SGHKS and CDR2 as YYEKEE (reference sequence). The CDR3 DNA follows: TGTGCCAGCAGCTTGGGTCTAGCGGGAGGGTACGACGAGCAGTACTTC. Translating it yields CASSLGLAGGYDEQYF.

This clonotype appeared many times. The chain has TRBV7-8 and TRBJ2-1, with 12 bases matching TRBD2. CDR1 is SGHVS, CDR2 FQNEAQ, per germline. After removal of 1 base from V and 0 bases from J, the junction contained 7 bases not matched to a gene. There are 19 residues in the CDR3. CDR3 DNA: TGTGCCAGCAGCTTAGAGGCGACTAGCGGGAGTGTCTCCTACAATGAGCAGTTCTTC. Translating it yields CASSLEATSGSVSYNEQFF. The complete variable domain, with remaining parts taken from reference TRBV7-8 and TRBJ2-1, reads GAGVSQSPRYKVAKRGQDVALRCDPISGHVSLFWYQQALGQGPEFLTYFQNEAQLDKSGLPSDRFFAERPEGSVSTLKIQRTQQEDSAVYLCASSLEATSGSVSYNEQFFGPGTRLTVL.

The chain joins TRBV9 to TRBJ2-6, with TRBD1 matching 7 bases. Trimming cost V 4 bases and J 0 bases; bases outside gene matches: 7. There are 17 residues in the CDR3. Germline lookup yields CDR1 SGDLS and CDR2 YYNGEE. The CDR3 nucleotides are TGTGCCAGCAGCCCCGGGACAGAGAACTCTGGGGCCAACGTCCTGACTTTC. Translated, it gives CASSPGTENSGANVLTF. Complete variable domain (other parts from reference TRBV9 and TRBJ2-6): DSGVTQTPKHLITATGQRVTLRCSPRSGDLSVYWYQQSLDQGLQFLIQYYNGEERAKGNILERFSAQQFPDLHSELNLSSLELGDSALYFCASSPGTENSGANVLTFGAGSRLTVL.

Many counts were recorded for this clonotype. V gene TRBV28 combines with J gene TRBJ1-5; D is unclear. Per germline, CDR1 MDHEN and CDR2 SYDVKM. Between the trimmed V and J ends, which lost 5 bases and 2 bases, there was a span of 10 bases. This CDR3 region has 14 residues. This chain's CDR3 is CASSQLAGNQPQHF. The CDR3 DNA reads TGTGCCAGCAGTCAGCTTGCTGGCAATCAGCCCCAGCATTTT.

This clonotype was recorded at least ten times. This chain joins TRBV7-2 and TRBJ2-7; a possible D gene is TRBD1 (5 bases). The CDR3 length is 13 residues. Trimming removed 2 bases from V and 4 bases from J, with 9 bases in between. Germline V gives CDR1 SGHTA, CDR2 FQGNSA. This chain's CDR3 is CASSLWQGYEQYF. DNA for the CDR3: TGTGCCAGCAGCTTATGGCAGGGTTACGAGCAGTACTTC.

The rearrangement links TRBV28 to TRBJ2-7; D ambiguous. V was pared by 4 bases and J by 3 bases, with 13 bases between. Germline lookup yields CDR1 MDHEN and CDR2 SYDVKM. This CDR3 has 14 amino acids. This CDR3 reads CASSWVQTSYEQYF. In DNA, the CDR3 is TGTGCCAGCAGTTGGGTACAGACCAGCTACGAGCAGTACTTC.

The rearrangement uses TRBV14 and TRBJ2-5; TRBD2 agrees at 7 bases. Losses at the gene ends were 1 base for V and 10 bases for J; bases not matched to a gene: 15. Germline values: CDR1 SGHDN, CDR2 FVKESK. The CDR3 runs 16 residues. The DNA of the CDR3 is TGTGCCAGCAGCCAAGCGTCGAGTCTAGCGGATAACATCCAGTACTTC. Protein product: CASSQASSLADNIQYF.

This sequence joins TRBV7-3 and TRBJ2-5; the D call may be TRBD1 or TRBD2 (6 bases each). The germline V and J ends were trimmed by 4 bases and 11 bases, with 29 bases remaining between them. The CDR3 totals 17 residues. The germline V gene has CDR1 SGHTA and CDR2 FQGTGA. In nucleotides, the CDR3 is TGTGCCAGCAGCTCCCCCGGGGGCCAGGGCCCGATGAGATTGCAGTACTTC. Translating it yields CASSSPGGQGPMRLQYF.

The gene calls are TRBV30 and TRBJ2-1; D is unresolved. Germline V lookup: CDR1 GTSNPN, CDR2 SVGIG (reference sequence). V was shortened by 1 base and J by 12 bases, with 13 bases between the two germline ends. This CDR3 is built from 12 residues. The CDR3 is CAWSAGPGGQFF. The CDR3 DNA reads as TGTGCCTGGAGTGCAGGACCCGGCGGGCAGTTCTTC. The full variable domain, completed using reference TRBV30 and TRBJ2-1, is SQTIHQWPATLVQPVGSPLSLECTVEGTSNPNLYWYRQAAGRGLQLLFYSVGIGQISSEVPQNLSASRPQDRQFILSSKKLLLSDSGFYLCAWSAGPGGQFFGPGTRLTVL.

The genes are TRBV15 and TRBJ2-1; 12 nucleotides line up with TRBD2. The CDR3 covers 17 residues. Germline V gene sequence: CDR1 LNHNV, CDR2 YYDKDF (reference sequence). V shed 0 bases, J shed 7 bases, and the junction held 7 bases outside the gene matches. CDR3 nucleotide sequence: TGTGCCACCAGCAGAGAGGACCTAGCGGGAGGGCGAAATGAGCAGTTCTTC. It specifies CATSREDLAGGRNEQFF.

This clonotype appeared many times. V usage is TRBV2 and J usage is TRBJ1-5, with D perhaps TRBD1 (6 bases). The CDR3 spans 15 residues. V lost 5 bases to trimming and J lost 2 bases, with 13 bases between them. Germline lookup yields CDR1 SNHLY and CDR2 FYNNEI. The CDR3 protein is CASSPQGPGNQPQHF. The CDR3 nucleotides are TGTGCCAGCAGTCCTCAGGGGCCCGGCAATCAGCCCCAGCATTTT.